This TCR beta chain was sequenced for a study of cytomegalovirus exposure and HLA in healthy donors. Overall study findings and caveats: A later analysis linked a missense variant in DCLRE1C to the trimming of TCR beta V and J genes.

The CDR3 has 15 amino acids. The junction had 1 base not matched to a gene; V was cut back by 1 base and J by 2 bases. Per germline, CDR1 LNHNV and CDR2 YYDKDF (reference sequence). Donors showed nominal health when sampled, although they likely had unrecorded immune exposures. Turning to this clone: The antigen remains undetermined.

This PCR relied on a set of 60 Vbeta primers and 13 Jbeta primers. Profiled with immunoSEQ multiplex PCR; TCRdb holds only in-frame clones, not every one. The table includes 110,000 to 150,000 clones, 70% to 85% detected once. The sample was PBMCs. This clonotype originated in a male donor in good health and CMV-seronegative. The rearrangement links TRBV15 to TRBJ2-5; 10 bases agree with TRBD2. The CDR3 region is CATSRGTSGQETQYF. The CDR3 coding sequence is TGTGCCACCAGCAGAGGGACTAGCGGACAAGAGACCCAGTACTTC. The whole variable domain, filled in from reference TRBV15 and TRBJ2-5, reads DAMVIQNPRYQVTQFGKPVTLSCSQTLNHNVMYWYQQKSSQAPKLLFHYYDKDFNNEADTPDNFQSRRPNTSFCFLDIRSPGLGDTAMYLCATSRGTSGQETQYFGPGTRLLVL.